The next 27 T cell receptor beta chains were all read from a single sample in a study of T cell responses to AZD1222 COVID-19 vaccine. The data were produced by immunoSEQ multiplex PCR, yet TCRdb's version contains in-frame clones alone and is incomplete. The sample holds about 120,000 clones; about 88% are singletons and the top ten take over 2.5%. The material sequenced was peripheral blood, taken 28 days after the second AZD1222 dose. These receptors originate from an adult who received the AZD1222 COVID-19 vaccine.

This clone was counted a single time. V is TRBV6-4 and J is TRBJ2-3, with 9 nucleotides matching TRBD2. The ends lost 0 bases at V and 1 base at J; junction bases unmatched: 2. Per the germline V gene, CDR1 is MRHNA and CDR2 is SNTAGT. The CDR3 contains 16 residues. The CDR3 region is CASSDSASGGTDTQYF. The CDR3 DNA is TGTGCCAGCAGTGACTCGGCTAGCGGGGGCACAGATACGCAGTATTTT.

The chain employs TRBV27 and TRBJ1-6; D not certain. The CDR3 length is 16 residues. Germline V gene data show CDR1 as MNHEY and CDR2 as SMNVEV (reference sequence). V lost 0 bases to trimming and J lost 0 bases, with 6 bases between them. CDR3: CASSLSGISYNSPLHF. CDR3 DNA: TGTGCCAGCAGTTTATCGGGTATCTCCTATAATTCACCCCTCCACTTT.

The J gene is TRBJ1-2, the V gene TRBV6-2 or TRBV6-3; D ambiguous. Germline CDR1 MNHEY, CDR2 SVGEGT. V dropped 2 bases and J dropped 8 bases, with 9 bases sitting between them. The CDR3 totals 12 residues. In nucleotides, the CDR3 is TGTGCCAGCAGTTACGGAGGTGAAGGCTACACCTTC. Amino acid sequence: CASSYGGEGYTF.

The DNA for the CDR3 is TGTGCCAGCTCACCCATGACAGGGGACTTGGGAGCTTTCTTT. It specifies CASSPMTGDLGAFF. The chain joins TRBV18 to TRBJ1-1, with 8 bases fitting TRBD1. After removal of 3 bases from V and 10 bases from J, the junction contained 10 bases not matched to a gene. The length of the CDR3 is 14 residues. Germline values: CDR1 KGHSH, CDR2 LQKENI.

This chain uses TRBV19 with TRBJ1-6, with TRBD1 as a possible D gene (6 bases). V was clipped by 6 bases and J by 6 bases, with 18 bases between them. CDR3 length equals 16 residues. The germline CDR1 and CDR2 sequences are LNHDA and SQIVND (reference sequence). The CDR3 DNA follows: TGTGCCAGTAGCCTGGGACACGCCGGATCTAATTCACCCCTCCACTTT. Translation gives CASSLGHAGSNSPLHF.

This chain uses TRBV19 with TRBJ2-7, with 7 positions matching TRBD1. Trimming cost V 3 bases and J 10 bases; bases outside gene matches: 9. Germline loops: CDR1 LNHDA, CDR2 SQIVND (reference sequence). CDR3 length equals 13 residues. The CDR3 DNA reads as TGTGCCAGTAGTATCACGGGACAGATAATACAGTACTTC. It is translated as CASSITGQIIQYF.

This rearrangement joins TRBV2 to TRBJ2-6, with a tentative D call TRBD1 (6 bases). Germline lookup yields CDR1 SNHLY and CDR2 FYNNEI. The CDR3 runs to 16 residues. Trimming took off 3 bases at V and 1 base at J, with 10 bases between the two ends. Written as DNA, the CDR3 is TGTGCCAGCAGTGATCGGACAGCATCTGGGGCCAACGTCCTGACTTTC. Amino acid sequence: CASSDRTASGANVLTF.

This chain joins TRBV10-3 and TRBJ2-7; D is uncertain. The CDR3 has 13 amino acids. Trimming took 2 bases from V and 0 from J, leaving 5 bases between them. Germline V gives CDR1 ENHRY, CDR2 SYGVKD. In nucleotides, the CDR3 is TGTGCCATCAGTGAGCACAGCTCCTACGAGCAGTACTTC. Amino acids: CAISEHSSYEQYF.

The genes are TRBV7-2 and TRBJ1-6; TRBD1 might be the D (6 bases). The CDR3 runs 14 residues. In germline, CDR1 is SGHTA, CDR2 FQGNSA. Trimming took 5 bases from V and 4 from J, leaving 9 bases between them. CDR3 coding DNA: TGTGCCAGCAGCCAACAGGGTTATAATTCACCCCTCCACTTT. Residues: CASSQQGYNSPLHF.

This clone was detected once. V and J are TRBV28 and TRBJ2-1, with 13 bases identical to TRBD2. With 5 bases clipped from V and 1 base from J, the junction kept 2 bases outside the gene matches. Germline V gene lookup returns CDR1 MDHEN and CDR2 SYDVKM. The CDR3 contains 16 residues. The CDR3 sequence: CASSQTSGGSYNEQFF. For the CDR3, the DNA is TGTGCCAGCAGTCAGACTAGCGGGGGGTCCTACAATGAGCAGTTCTTC.

The chain carries TRBV6-5 and TRBJ1-2; 9 bases agree with TRBD1. With 6 bases clipped from V and 4 bases from J, the junction kept 3 bases outside the gene matches. The CDR3 totals 13 residues. Germline V CDR1 and CDR2: MNHEY, SVGAGI. For the CDR3, the DNA is TGTGCCAGCAGGGGACAGGGAGCCTATGGCTACACCTTC. Amino acids: CASRGQGAYGYTF.

This clone was seen only once. The J gene is TRBJ1-5, the V gene TRBV13; D is uncertain. Germline V gene data show CDR1 as PRHDT and CDR2 as FYEKMQ (reference sequence). CDR3 size: 14 residues. V gave up 7 bases and J gave up 6 bases, with 16 bases separating them. CDR3 protein: CASTPGEKGQPQHF. CDR3 in DNA: TGTGCCAGCACCCCCGGGGAGAAAGGTCAGCCCCAGCATTTT.

This chain joins TRBV12-3 or TRBV12-4 and TRBJ2-7; D tentatively fits TRBD1 or TRBD2 (6 bases each). The CDR3 is 12 residues long. Between the trimmed V and J ends, which lost 7 bases and 11 bases, there was a span of 18 bases. CDR3 region: CASKTGWGGEYF. Here the CDR3 DNA reads TGTGCCAGCAAGACAGGTTGGGGAGGAGAGTACTTC.

This clone has a handful of counts. The J gene is TRBJ1-1, the V gene TRBV7-8, with TRBD1 matching over 9 bases. The junction had 2 bases not matched to a gene; V was cut back by 1 base and J by 5 bases. Per the germline V gene, CDR1 is SGHVS and CDR2 is FQNEAQ. This CDR3 comprises 14 residues. The CDR3 is CASSLGGQGTEAFF. The CDR3 DNA is TGTGCCAGCAGCTTAGGAGGACAGGGGACTGAAGCTTTCTTT.

CDR3 protein: CASSSGRGPPNTGELFF. Here the CDR3 DNA reads TGCGCCAGCAGCTCCGGGAGGGGGCCCCCGAACACCGGGGAGCTGTTTTTT. The chain employs TRBV5-1 and TRBJ2-2; TRBD2 might be the D (8 bases). The length of the CDR3 is 17 residues. Trimming stripped 3 bases from V and 0 bases from J, with 15 bases between. Germline CDR1 SGHRS, CDR2 YFSETQ.

This sequence joins TRBV11-2 and TRBJ2-7; 7 bases are shared with TRBD1. The CDR3 has 18 amino acids. Germline CDR1 reads SGHAT; CDR2 reads FQNNGV. V trimming: 6 bases; J trimming: 2 bases; junction bases outside the gene matches: 19. CDR3 coding DNA: TGTGCCAGCAGTTCACCGAACTTGGGCTGGCAGGGGGCCTACGAGCAGTACTTC. Its translation is CASSSPNLGWQGAYEQYF.

The genes are TRBV4-1 and TRBJ1-6; D gene unclear. The ends were cut back, 5 bases at V and 14 bases at J, with 22 bases in the middle. The CDR3 sequence is 15 residues long. Looked up from germline, CDR1 is MGHRA and CDR2 is YSYEKL. This CDR3 reads CASSNPPKGVLSLHF. The CDR3 DNA reads as TGCGCCAGCAGCAACCCCCCAAAGGGCGTATTATCCCTCCACTTT.

The chain joins TRBV19 to TRBJ1-2, with D perhaps TRBD1 (5 bases). The CDR3 consists of 16 residues. From germline, CDR1 is LNHDA and CDR2 SQIVND (reference sequence). V shed 1 base and J shed 2 bases, with 14 bases lying between them. The CDR3 sequence is CASSIGRDRANYGYTF. The CDR3 DNA is TGTGCCAGTAGTATAGGAAGGGACCGAGCCAACTATGGCTACACCTTC.

The rearrangement uses TRBV15 and TRBJ2-7; maybe TRBD2 (5 bases). V lost 1 base and J 5 bases, leaving 12 bases between the germline ends. The germline gives CDR1 LNHNV, CDR2 YYDKDF (reference sequence). The length of the CDR3 is 14 residues. CDR3 sequence reads: CATSRVPRGNEQYF. Here the CDR3 DNA reads TGTGCCACCAGCAGAGTCCCGAGAGGGAACGAGCAGTACTTC.

This chain uses TRBV11-2 with TRBJ2-5; 9 bases are a match to TRBD2. V lost 5 bases, J lost 7 bases, and 17 bases stayed unmatched. Per germline, CDR1 SGHAT and CDR2 FQNNGV. The CDR3 length is 17 residues. The CDR3 protein is CASSPWGLAGDYGTQYF. The CDR3 DNA sequence: TGTGCCAGCAGCCCCTGGGGACTAGCCGGCGACTATGGGACCCAGTACTTC.

V is TRBV6-2 or TRBV6-3 and J is TRBJ1-5, with D unclear. CDR1 MNHEY and CDR2 SVGEGT come from the germline V gene. V was clipped by 2 bases and J by 5 bases, with 7 bases between them. The CDR3 has 13 amino acids. The CDR3 here is CASSYRTHQPQHF. The CDR3 DNA sequence: TGTGCCAGCAGTTACAGAACTCATCAGCCCCAGCATTTT.

This clone occurred a few times. The V gene is TRBV28, the J gene TRBJ2-3; 9 bases align to TRBD1. The CDR3 runs 14 residues. J lost 7 bases, V lost 7 bases, and 9 bases had no gene match. Germline loops: CDR1 MDHEN, CDR2 SYDVKM. The CDR3 region is CASTGQGYWNTQYF. The CDR3 DNA is TGTGCCAGCACTGGACAGGGGTATTGGAATACGCAGTATTTT.

The chain couples TRBV14 to TRBJ2-3; 13 bases agree with TRBD2. The CDR3 consists of 16 residues. Per germline, CDR1 SGHDN and CDR2 FVKESK. Trimming removed 3 bases from V and 7 bases from J; junction bases left unmatched: 7. The CDR3 loop reads CASSHIGLAGAYTQYF. CDR3 nucleotides: TGTGCCAGCAGCCATATAGGACTAGCGGGGGCCTATACGCAGTATTTT.

Turning to this clone: No conserved phenylalanine or tryptophan is present at the end of the CDR3, so a read error is the likely explanation. No DNA is shown, since the ends of the CDR3 on it are uncertain; the CDR3 is the one TCRdb lists. The genes are TRBV21-1 and TRBJ1-1. TRBV21-1 is a pseudogene segment. The CDR3 is 9 amino acids in total, end residues counted. The CDR3 sequence: CASTPGGGT.

The CDR3, as DNA: TGCGCCAGCAGCCAAGATCAGTCGACAGAAGCTTTCTTT. Translation: CASSQDQSTEAFF. This sequence joins TRBV4-1 and TRBJ1-1; D call uncertain. Looked up from germline, CDR1 is MGHRA and CDR2 is YSYEKL. This CDR3 region has 13 residues. The V gene lost 0 bases and the J gene lost 8 bases, with 10 bases spanning the gap.

The V and J genes are TRBV28 and TRBJ2-7, with D tentatively TRBD2 (6 bases). V lost 7 bases and J 2 bases, leaving 9 bases between the germline ends. The CDR3 length is 12 residues. The V gene's germline CDR1 is MDHEN and CDR2 SYDVKM. CDR3 in amino acids: CASIGGAYEQYF. The DNA for the CDR3 is TGTGCCAGCATTGGAGGGGCCTACGAGCAGTACTTC.

This clone was seen just once. The rearrangement uses TRBV6-2 or TRBV6-3 and TRBJ2-5; D remains ambiguous. CDR3 length: 13 residues. V lost 0 bases to trimming and J lost 4 bases, with 6 bases between them. Germline CDR1 MNHEY, CDR2 SVGEGT. CDR3 protein: CASSYSGGETQYF. For the CDR3, the DNA is TGTGCCAGCAGTTACTCGGGCGGAGAGACCCAGTACTTC.